This T cell receptor (beta chain) is from a study of T-cell reconstitution after alpha-beta-depleted transplantation in children. Unique molecular identifiers were built into the TCRbeta library. MiXCR was run by TCRdb on the PCR reads, yielding one entry per CDR3 protein. The data hold approximately 240,000 distinct CDR3 sequences, with under 9.5% observed a single time. This CDR3 is 15 amino acids long. Germline V gene data show CDR1 as SGHAT and CDR2 as FQNNGV. V lost 4 bases and J lost 5, with 14 bases in between. The rearrangement links TRBV11-2 to TRBJ2-2, with D possibly being TRBD1 (6 bases). The TCR originated in a human donor who donated a stem cell graft to a child with acute lymphoblastic leukemia. Sequencing was performed on PBMCs from the stem cell graft donor, taken from the stem cell graft. The CDR3 DNA is TGTGCCAGCAGCTCCACAGGGATCTTTACCGGGGAGCTGTTTTTT. This translates into CASSSTGIFTGELFF.